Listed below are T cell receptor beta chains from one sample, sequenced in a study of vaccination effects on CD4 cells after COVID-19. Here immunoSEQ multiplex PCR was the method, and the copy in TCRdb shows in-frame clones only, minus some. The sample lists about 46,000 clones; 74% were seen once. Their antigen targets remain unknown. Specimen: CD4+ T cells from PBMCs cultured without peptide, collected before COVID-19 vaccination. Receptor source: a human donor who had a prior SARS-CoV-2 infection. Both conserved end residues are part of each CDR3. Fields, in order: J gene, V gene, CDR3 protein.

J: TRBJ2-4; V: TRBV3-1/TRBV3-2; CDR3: CASSQVRNEGRGVKNIQYF
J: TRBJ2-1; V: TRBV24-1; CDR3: CATSDPLGTSGSDEQFF
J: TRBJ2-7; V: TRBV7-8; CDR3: CATIDRRASNEQYF
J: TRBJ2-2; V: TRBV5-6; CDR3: CASSLLGENTGELFF
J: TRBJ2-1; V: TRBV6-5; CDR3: CASKRTGPFDNEQFF
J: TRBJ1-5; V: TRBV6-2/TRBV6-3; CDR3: CASSYTGHQPQHF
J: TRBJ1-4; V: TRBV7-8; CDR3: CASSPRRTGVNEKLFF
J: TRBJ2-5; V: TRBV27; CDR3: CASSPQGEFPQYF
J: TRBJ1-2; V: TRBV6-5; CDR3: CASAPSNYGYTF
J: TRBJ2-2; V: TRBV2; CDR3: CASSEDRGAGELFF
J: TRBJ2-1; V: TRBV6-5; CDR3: CASSRDRGRNEQFF
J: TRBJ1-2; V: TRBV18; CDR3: CASSPRGVGYGYTF
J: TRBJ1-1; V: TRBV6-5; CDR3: CASRWGRDTEAFF
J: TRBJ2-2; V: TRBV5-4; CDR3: CASSLEAEGTGELFF
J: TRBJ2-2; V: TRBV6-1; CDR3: CASSEVPGVGGELFF
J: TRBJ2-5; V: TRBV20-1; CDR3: CSAFERETQYF
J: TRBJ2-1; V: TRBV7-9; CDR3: CASSPITGTGSYNEQFF
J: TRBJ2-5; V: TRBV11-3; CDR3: CASSASRGGRGETQYF
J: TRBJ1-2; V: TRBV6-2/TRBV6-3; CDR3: CASSPGSGYTF
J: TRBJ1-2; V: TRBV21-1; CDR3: CARHRGRRSGYTF
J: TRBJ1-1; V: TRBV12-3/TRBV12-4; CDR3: CASILYTEAFF
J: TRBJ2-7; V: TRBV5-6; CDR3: CASSLTFGTTLSQQYF
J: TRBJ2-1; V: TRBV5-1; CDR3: CASSLSPSGGAFEQFF
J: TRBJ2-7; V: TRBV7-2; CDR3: CASSLELAGSYEQYF
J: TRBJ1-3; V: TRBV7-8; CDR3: CASSSGELGNTIYF
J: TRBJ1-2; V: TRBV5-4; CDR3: CASSLVSGQEYGYTF
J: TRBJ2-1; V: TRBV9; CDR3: CASSGQSAGQGYNEQFF
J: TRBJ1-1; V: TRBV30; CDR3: CAWSVLRGRVNTEAFF
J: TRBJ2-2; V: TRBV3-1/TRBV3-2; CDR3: CASSRWGQLKLNTGELFF
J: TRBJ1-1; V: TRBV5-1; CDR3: CASSPDRVTEAFF
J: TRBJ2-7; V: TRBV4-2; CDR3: CASSQDGTGVYEQYF
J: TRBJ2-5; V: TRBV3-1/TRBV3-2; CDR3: CASSLGGLQETQYF
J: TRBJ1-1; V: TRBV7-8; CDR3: CASSLVPRTGGAGAFF
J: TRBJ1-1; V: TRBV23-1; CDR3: CASSVTRDRGLDDQGCEAFF
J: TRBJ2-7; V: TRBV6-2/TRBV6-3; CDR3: CASSYRLEQYF
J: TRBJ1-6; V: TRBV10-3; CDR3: CAISPETGGDSPLHF
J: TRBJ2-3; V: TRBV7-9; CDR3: CASSLTGASTDTQYF
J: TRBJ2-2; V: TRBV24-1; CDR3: CATSAGGNTGELFF
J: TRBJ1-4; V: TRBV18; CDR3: CASSPGWATNEKLFF
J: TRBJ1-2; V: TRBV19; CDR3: CASSISRQGARYGYTF
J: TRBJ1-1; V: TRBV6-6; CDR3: CASEGAGDTEAFF
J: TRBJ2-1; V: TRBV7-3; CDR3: CASSRSGSFYNEQFF
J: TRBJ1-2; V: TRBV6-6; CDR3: CASSDQGIDYGYTF
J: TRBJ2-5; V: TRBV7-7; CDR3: CASSSTGTVEETQYF
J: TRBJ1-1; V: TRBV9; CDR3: CASSVGPNTEAFF
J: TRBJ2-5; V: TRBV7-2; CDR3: CASSLDLGLADGGETQYF
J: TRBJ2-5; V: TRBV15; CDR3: CATSRGTSGQETQYF
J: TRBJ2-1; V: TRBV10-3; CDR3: CAISAELAGVNNEQFF
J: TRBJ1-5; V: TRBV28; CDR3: CASSLTGVGHF
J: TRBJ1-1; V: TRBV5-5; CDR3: CASSFPDRALNTEAFF
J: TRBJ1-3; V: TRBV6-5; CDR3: CASSREGARNTIYF
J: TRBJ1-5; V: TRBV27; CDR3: CASSFRGSNQPQHF